The 19 T cell receptor beta chains given below trace back to one sample, sequenced in a study of blood T cell repertoires in COVID-19 (TCRdb year 2020). Receptor amplification or capture employed the immunoSEQ multiplex PCR assay. TCRdb re-hosts the immuneACCESS table, in-frame sequences only. Its copies lack some clones; in the studies checked, an unresolved V gene accounts for under half of them, and the cause for the rest is not known. For this sample there are around 220,000 clones; 90% appear just once. The top ten clones comprise about 16% of the sample. The material sequenced was PBMCs or T cells enriched from blood (not recorded which). The receptors were gathered from a man aged 30 to 39 who had been exposed to COVID-19.

The rearrangement uses TRBV2 and TRBJ1-1; a weak D match, TRBD1 (5 bases). Trimming took 6 bases from V and 1 from J, leaving 9 bases between them. The CDR3 runs 13 residues. CDR1 and CDR2 from the germline V gene are SNHLY and FYNNEI. DNA for the CDR3: TGTGCCAGCAGCGGCGACAGGAACACTGAAGCTTTCTTT. Residues: CASSGDRNTEAFF.

The genes are TRBV7-6 and TRBJ2-7; perhaps TRBD2 as D (5 bases). The V and J ends lost 5 bases and 2 bases respectively, with 10 bases between them. This CDR3 comprises 13 residues. Germline lookup yields CDR1 SGHVS and CDR2 FNYEAQ. The CDR3 bases are TGTGCCAGCAGCACAACCGGGGCCTACGAGCAGTACTTC. Its translation: CASSTTGAYEQYF.

This chain joins TRBV3-1 (or the pseudogene TRBV3-2) and TRBJ2-7, with D perhaps matching TRBD2 (5 bases). V lost 3 bases, J lost 6 bases, and 18 bases lay in between. The CDR3 runs to 15 residues. Germline assignment: CDR1 LGHDT and CDR2 YNNKEL (reference sequence). The CDR3 spells CASSQMEALIGEQYF. In DNA, the CDR3 is TGTGCCAGCAGCCAGATGGAGGCCTTAATCGGCGAGCAGTACTTC.

The chain has TRBV7-2 and TRBJ1-2; D is ambiguous. The CDR3 is 13 residues long. Trimming cost V 0 bases and J 5 bases, with 7 bases left between them. Per germline, CDR1 SGHTA and CDR2 FQGNSA. CDR3 DNA sequence: TGTGCCAGCAGCTTAGCTACAGTATATGGCTACACCTTC. This gives the protein CASSLATVYGYTF. Together with reference TRBV7-2 and TRBJ1-2, the CDR3 gives the full variable domain: GAGVSQSPSNKVTEKGKDVELRCDPISGHTALYWYRQSLGQGLEFLIYFQGNSAPDKSGLPSDRFSAERTGGSVSTLTIQRTQQEDSAVYLCASSLATVYGYTFGSGTRLTVV.

CDR3 residues: CASSPQSETQYF. The CDR3 bases are TGTGCCAGCAGTCCGCAGTCGGAGACCCAGTACTTC. This chain uses TRBV12-3 or TRBV12-4 with TRBJ2-5; D is undetermined. This CDR3 is built from 12 residues. The ends were cut back, 5 bases at V and 5 bases at J, with 9 bases in the middle.

The rearrangement joins TRBV7-9 to TRBJ2-3; D not resolved. The ends were cut back, 6 bases at V and 6 bases at J, with 10 bases in the middle. Germline assignment: CDR1 SEHNR and CDR2 FQNEAQ (reference sequence). The CDR3 is 12 amino acids. The CDR3 spells CASSPVVDTQYF. The DNA of the CDR3 is TGTGCCAGCAGTCCAGTCGTGGATACGCAGTATTTT. Full variable domain (rest looked up from reference TRBV7-9 and TRBJ2-3): DTGVSQNPRHKITKRGQNVTFRCDPISEHNRLYWYRQTLGQGPEFLTYFQNEAQLEKSRLLSDRFSAERPKGSFSTLEIQRTEQGDSAMYLCASSPVVDTQYFGPGTRLTVL.

V usage is TRBV4-2 and J usage is TRBJ2-3; 8 bases line up with TRBD2. V lost 0 bases, J lost 2 bases, and 7 bases stayed unmatched. In germline, CDR1 is LGHNA, CDR2 YNFKEQ. This CDR3 is built from 17 residues. The CDR3 spells CASSQDLPGGDTDTQYF. The CDR3 DNA reads as TGTGCCAGCAGCCAAGATTTACCGGGGGGGGACACAGATACGCAGTATTTT.

This clone was seen more than once but under ten times. The chain uses TRBV3-1 (or the pseudogene TRBV3-2) and TRBJ1-3; D remains ambiguous. From germline, CDR1 is LGHDT and CDR2 YNNKEL (reference sequence). V lost 1 base to trimming and J lost 0 bases, with 10 bases between them. The CDR3 contains 16 residues. CDR3 loop: CASSQGVGSSGNTIYF. The CDR3 DNA sequence: TGTGCCAGCAGCCAAGGGGTCGGGAGCTCTGGAAACACCATATATTTT.

V and J are TRBV5-1 and TRBJ2-5, with 7 bases fitting TRBD1. J was trimmed by 2 bases and V by 4 bases; bases with no gene match: 11. CDR3 length: 16 residues. Germline lookup yields CDR1 SGHRS and CDR2 YFSETQ. In DNA form, the CDR3 reads TGCGCCAGCAGCCCCATCAGGGGGTTGACACAAGAGACCCAGTACTTC. Translating gives CASSPIRGLTQETQYF.

This chain joins TRBV2 and TRBJ2-1; 11 bases are a match to TRBD2. After removal of 7 bases from V and 5 bases from J, the junction contained 7 bases not matched to a gene. The CDR3 is made up of 15 amino acids. Germline V CDR1 and CDR2: SNHLY, FYNNEI. The CDR3 DNA reads as TGTGCCAGCACCGCGGGACTAGCGGAAAACAATGAGCAGTTCTTC. Translation: CASTAGLAENNEQFF.

The gene calls are TRBV6-4 and TRBJ2-3; 7 nucleotides agree with TRBD2. Looked up from germline, CDR1 is MRHNA and CDR2 is SNTAGT. This CDR3 spans 16 amino acids. Trimming at V came to 3 bases and at J to 4 bases, leaving 10 bases not matched to a gene. DNA for the CDR3: TGTGCCAGCAGTGAAGCAGGACTAGGGTCCGCAGATACGCAGTATTTT. Amino acids: CASSEAGLGSADTQYF.

The rearrangement uses TRBV24-1 and TRBJ1-2; D not resolved. There are 13 residues in the CDR3. Trimming cost V 9 bases and J 4 bases, with 14 bases left between them. Germline CDR1 is KGHDR and CDR2 is SFDVKD. This chain's CDR3 is CATLQFGPYGYTF. The CDR3 nucleotides are TGTGCCACCCTTCAATTTGGGCCCTATGGCTACACCTTC.

This chain uses TRBV3-1 (or the pseudogene TRBV3-2) with TRBJ1-6, with D maybe TRBD1 (6 bases). CDR1 and CDR2 (germline): LGHDT, YNNKEL (reference sequence). The CDR3 is made up of 19 amino acids. The germline V and J ends were trimmed by 0 bases and 0 bases, with 15 bases remaining between them. The CDR3 sequence is CASSQDQGKRSSYNSPLHF. For the CDR3, the DNA is TGTGCCAGCAGCCAAGATCAGGGGAAGAGGAGCTCCTATAATTCACCCCTCCACTTT.

This clone was seen just once. This chain uses TRBV19 with TRBJ1-4, with 8 bases lining up with TRBD1. CDR1 and CDR2 from the germline V gene are LNHDA and SQIVND (reference sequence). The V and J ends lost 5 bases and 7 bases, in that order; junction bases with no gene match: 9. This CDR3 region has 15 residues. The CDR3 DNA is TGTGCCAGTAGTCTCCCCCGGGGGACAGGTGAAAAACTGTTTTTT. It yields the protein CASSLPRGTGEKLFF. The whole variable domain, remainder taken from reference TRBV19 and TRBJ1-4, is DGGITQSPKYLFRKEGQNVTLSCEQNLNHDAMYWYRQDPGQGLRLIYYSQIVNDFQKGDIAEGYSVSREKKESFPLTVTSAQKNPTAFYLCASSLPRGTGEKLFFGSGTQLSVL.

The rearrangement joins TRBV2 to TRBJ2-7; perhaps TRBD2 as D (5 bases). V gave up 1 base and J gave up 4 bases, with 11 bases separating them. The CDR3 has 14 amino acids. CDR1 SNHLY and CDR2 FYNNEI come from the germline V gene. The CDR3 loop is CASSEGIGGYEQYF. The CDR3 DNA is TGTGCCAGCAGTGAAGGGATAGGAGGTTACGAGCAGTACTTC.

A few counts support this clone. This sequence joins TRBV6-5 and TRBJ2-1; 7 positions agree with TRBD2. Losses at the gene ends were 4 bases for V and 0 bases for J; bases not matched to a gene: 3. Germline-derived CDR1 and CDR2 are MNHEY and SVGAGI. This CDR3 is built from 15 residues. This CDR3 is CASSSAGSSYNEQFF. The DNA of the CDR3 is TGTGCCAGCAGTTCAGCGGGGAGCTCCTACAATGAGCAGTTCTTC.

This chain links TRBV29-1 with TRBJ2-2, with 8 bases identical to TRBD2. The CDR3 runs to 15 residues. Germline V gene sequence: CDR1 SQVTM, CDR2 ANQGSEA. Germline trimming cut 3 bases from V and 4 bases from J; bases unmatched to any gene: 7. CDR3 sequence: CSVDPSGGATGELFF. CDR3 in DNA: TGCAGCGTTGACCCGTCGGGGGGGGCCACCGGGGAGCTGTTTTTT.

The chain has TRBV6-4 and TRBJ1-1, with 7 bases identical to TRBD1. Germline CDR1 is MRHNA and CDR2 is SNTAGT. The CDR3 sequence is 14 residues long. After removal of 5 bases from V and 0 bases from J, the junction contained 3 bases not matched to a gene. This chain's CDR3 is CASSQGGMNTEAFF. Here the CDR3 DNA reads TGTGCCAGCAGTCAGGGGGGAATGAACACTGAAGCTTTCTTT.

The chain employs TRBV11-1 and TRBJ1-1; D is unresolved. The CDR3 spans 13 residues. From germline, CDR1 is SGHAT and CDR2 FQDESV (reference sequence). V lost 7 bases to trimming and J lost 4 bases, with 13 bases between them. CDR3 coding DNA: TGTGCCAGCACTCCCCGTACGGGCACTGAAGCTTTCTTT. It codes for CASTPRTGTEAFF. The full variable domain, with the rest looked up from reference TRBV11-1 and TRBJ1-1, is EAEVAQSPRYKITEKSQAVAFWCDPISGHATLYWYRQILGQGPELLVQFQDESVVDDSQLPKDRFSAERLKGVDSTLKIQPAELGDSAMYLCASTPRTGTEAFFGQGTRLTVV.